The source of this T cell receptor (beta chain) is a study of human T cells and chemical hapten exposure. Study overall: Upper inner arm skin measuring about 2 cm by about 2 cm received 2% DPC for sensitization.

The study used a library that attached unique molecular identifiers to individual cDNA molecules. TCRdb itself ran the RACE reads through MiXCR, one entry per CDR3 protein. The sample contains a few hundred thousand distinct CDR3 sequences, about 6% of which appear only once. This clonotype occurred many times. Antigen unknown. Broader study findings: Patch test score tracked positively with PT1 expanded TCR counts.

Germline CDR1 KGHSH, CDR2 LQKENI. This CDR3 contains 17 residues. V shed 6 bases and J shed 0 bases, with 15 bases lying between them. Time point indicated: patch test 2, 6 weeks after DPC sensitization. The treatment is: therapeutic diphenylcyclopropenone sensitization with weekly scalp DPC. Those who donated were patients with alopecia, 18 to 70 years of age, and suitable for DPC. The sequenced sample was whole blood, obtained in connection with sensitization to the hapten diphenylcyclopropenone (DPC). This chain joins TRBV18 and TRBJ1-6; D remains unclear. This clonotype was obtained from a woman aged 18-29 years with alopecia areata. Some clones in this sample may be carry-over from other donors' samples. The CDR3, as DNA: TGTGCCAGCTCGCCTACGGACCGGAGCTCCTATAATTCACCCCTCCACTTT. It translates to CASSPTDRSSYNSPLHF.